This TCR beta chain was sequenced in a study of blood T cells in healthy people across ages. The authors ran a second PCR of 7 to 11 cycles using a sample-barcoded 5' primer and a J-beta primer mix. TCRdb recomputed calls from the 5' RACE reads with MiXCR, one row per CDR3 protein. The table lists some 1.5 million distinct CDR3 sequences, roughly 28% of them singletons. Germline values: CDR1 DFQATT, CDR2 SNEGSKA (reference sequence). With V trimmed by 5 bases and J by 6 bases, 3 bases remained unmatched. The CDR3 is 12 amino acids. This chain links TRBV20-1 with TRBJ2-7; 11 bases map to TRBD2. This clonotype was obtained from a woman in her twenties or thirties in good health. Sequenced sample: blood. Here the CDR3 DNA reads TGCAGTGCTCCCGGGACTAGCGGCGAGCAGTACTTC. It is translated as CSAPGTSGEQYF.